This TCR beta chain comes out of a study of T cell responses to AZD1222 COVID-19 vaccine. Whole-study results and caveats: The study found Spike-specific TCR breadth and depth rose after two AZD1222 doses.

The count of this clone is one. Its target is not known. Germline lookup yields CDR1 MNHGY and CDR2 SAAAGT. The CDR3 covers 12 residues. The ends were cut back, 6 bases at V and 3 bases at J, with 7 bases in the middle. TCRdb's table, derived via immunoSEQ multiplex PCR, lists solely in-frame clones and lacks some. The sample has some 120,000 clones, approximately 84% seen once; the top ten hold 7.5%. This sequence originates from an adult in good health. The sequences come from peripheral blood, collected on day 0 of AZD1222 vaccination. This chain links TRBV6-8 with TRBJ2-3; possibly TRBD1 for D (5 bases). CDR3 bases: TGTGCCAGCAGAAGGGGTACAGATACGCAGTATTTT. It specifies CASRRGTDTQYF.